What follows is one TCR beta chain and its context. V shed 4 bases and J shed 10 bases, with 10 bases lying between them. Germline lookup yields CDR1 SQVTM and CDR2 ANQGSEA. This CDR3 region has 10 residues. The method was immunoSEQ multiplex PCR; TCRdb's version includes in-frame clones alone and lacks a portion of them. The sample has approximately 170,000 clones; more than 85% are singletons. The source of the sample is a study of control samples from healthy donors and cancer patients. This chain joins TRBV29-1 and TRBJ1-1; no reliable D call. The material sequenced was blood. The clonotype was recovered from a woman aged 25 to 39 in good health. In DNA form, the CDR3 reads TGCAGCGTTGGATCCGGGATAGCTTTCTTT. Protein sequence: CSVGSGIAFF.